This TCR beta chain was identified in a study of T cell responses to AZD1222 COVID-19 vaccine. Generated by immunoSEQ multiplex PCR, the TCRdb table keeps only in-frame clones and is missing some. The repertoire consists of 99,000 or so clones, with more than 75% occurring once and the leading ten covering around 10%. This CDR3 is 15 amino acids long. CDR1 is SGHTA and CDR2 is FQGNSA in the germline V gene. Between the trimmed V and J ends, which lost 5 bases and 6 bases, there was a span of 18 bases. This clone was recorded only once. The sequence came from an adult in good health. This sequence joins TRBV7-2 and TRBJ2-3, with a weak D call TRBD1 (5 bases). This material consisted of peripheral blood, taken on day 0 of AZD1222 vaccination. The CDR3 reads CASSKGPPSADTQYF. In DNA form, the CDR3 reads TGTGCCAGCAGCAAGGGGCCCCCGAGCGCGGATACGCAGTATTTT.